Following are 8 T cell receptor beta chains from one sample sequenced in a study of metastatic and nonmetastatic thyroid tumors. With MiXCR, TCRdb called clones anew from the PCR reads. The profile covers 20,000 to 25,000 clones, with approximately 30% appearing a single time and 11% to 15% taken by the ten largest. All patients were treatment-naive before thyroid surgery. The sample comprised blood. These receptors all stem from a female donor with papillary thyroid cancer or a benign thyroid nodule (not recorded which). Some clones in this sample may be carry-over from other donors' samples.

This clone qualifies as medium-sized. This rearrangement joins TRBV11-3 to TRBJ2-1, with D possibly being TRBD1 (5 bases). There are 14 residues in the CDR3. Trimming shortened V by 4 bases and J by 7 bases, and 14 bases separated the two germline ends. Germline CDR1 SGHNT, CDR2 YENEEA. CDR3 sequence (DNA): TGTGCCAGCAGCTCGGGCCCGAACAGGAATGAGCAGTTCTTC. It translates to CASSSGPNRNEQFF.

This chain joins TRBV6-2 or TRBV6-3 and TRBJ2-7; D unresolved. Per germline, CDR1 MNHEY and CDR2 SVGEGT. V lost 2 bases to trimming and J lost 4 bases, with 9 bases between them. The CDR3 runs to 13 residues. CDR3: CASSYNTNYEQYF. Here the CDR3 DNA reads TGTGCCAGCAGTTACAACACGAATTACGAGCAGTACTTC.

CDR3 loop: CASSQLAAYEQYF. The CDR3 DNA reads TGCGCCAGCAGCCAGCTAGCGGCTTACGAGCAGTACTTC. V and J are TRBV4-1 and TRBJ2-7; TRBD2 aligns across 7 bases. With 3 bases clipped from V and 4 bases from J, the junction kept 3 bases outside the gene matches. Looked up from germline, CDR1 is MGHRA and CDR2 is YSYEKL. This CDR3 is built from 13 residues.

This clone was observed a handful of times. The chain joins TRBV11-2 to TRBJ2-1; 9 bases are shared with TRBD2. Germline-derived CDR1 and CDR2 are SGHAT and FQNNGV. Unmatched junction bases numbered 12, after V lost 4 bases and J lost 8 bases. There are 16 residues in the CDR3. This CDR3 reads CASSSGVVSGGYEQFF. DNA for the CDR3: TGTGCCAGCAGCTCGGGGGTGGTTAGCGGGGGCTATGAGCAGTTCTTC.

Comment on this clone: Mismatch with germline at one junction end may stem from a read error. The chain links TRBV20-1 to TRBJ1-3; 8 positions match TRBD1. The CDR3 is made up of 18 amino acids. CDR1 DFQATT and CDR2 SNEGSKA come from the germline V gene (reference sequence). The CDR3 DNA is TGCAGTCCTAGAGGTGGGGACAGGCCTACGGGCCGAGGAAACACCATATATTTT. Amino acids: CSPRGGDRPTGRGNTIYF.

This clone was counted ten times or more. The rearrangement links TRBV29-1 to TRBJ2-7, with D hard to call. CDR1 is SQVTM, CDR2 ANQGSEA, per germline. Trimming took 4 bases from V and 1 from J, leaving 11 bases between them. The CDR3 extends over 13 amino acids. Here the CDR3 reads CSVGGLRSYEQYF. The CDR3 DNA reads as TGCAGCGTTGGCGGTCTCCGGTCCTACGAGCAGTACTTC.

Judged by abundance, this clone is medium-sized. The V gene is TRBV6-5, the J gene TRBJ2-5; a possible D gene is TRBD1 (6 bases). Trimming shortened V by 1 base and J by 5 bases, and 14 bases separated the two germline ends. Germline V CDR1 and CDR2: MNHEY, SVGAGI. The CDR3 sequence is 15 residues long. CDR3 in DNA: TGTGCCAGCAGTTACTTTACAGGGCTTGGGGAGACCCAGTACTTC. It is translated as CASSYFTGLGETQYF.

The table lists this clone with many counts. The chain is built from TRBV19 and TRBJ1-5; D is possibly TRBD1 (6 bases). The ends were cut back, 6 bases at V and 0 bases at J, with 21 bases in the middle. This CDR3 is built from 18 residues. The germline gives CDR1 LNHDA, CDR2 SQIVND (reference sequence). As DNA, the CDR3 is TGTGCCAGTAGCCGAATCCCCGGCGTCAGGGGTAGCAATCAGCCCCAGCATTTT. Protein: CASSRIPGVRGSNQPQHF. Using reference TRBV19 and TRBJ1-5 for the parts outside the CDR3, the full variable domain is DGGITQSPKYLFRKEGQNVTLSCEQNLNHDAMYWYRQDPGQGLRLIYYSQIVNDFQKGDIAEGYSVSREKKESFPLTVTSAQKNPTAFYLCASSRIPGVRGSNQPQHFGDGTRLSIL.